The next 24 T cell receptor beta chains were all read from a single sample in a study of blood T cell repertoires in COVID-19. The data were produced by immunoSEQ multiplex PCR, yet TCRdb's version contains in-frame clones alone and is incomplete. The sample shows about 670,000 clones, about 87% of them seen only once. The sequenced material came from peripheral blood. Every receptor here comes from a woman younger than 30 with acute or convalescent COVID-19.

This clone showed up just once. The rearrangement joins TRBV7-2 to TRBJ1-1; D may be TRBD1 (6 bases). The CDR3 length is 16 residues. With 1 base removed from V and 0 bases from J, the gap between germline ends came to 12 bases. Germline V gene data show CDR1 as SGHTA and CDR2 as FQGNSA. This CDR3 reads CASSLVGGNMNTEAFF. CDR3 DNA sequence: TGTGCCAGCAGCTTAGTAGGGGGAAACATGAACACTGAAGCTTTCTTT.

The genes are TRBV7-9 and TRBJ2-3; 8 bases match TRBD2. V lost 4 bases, J lost 5 bases, and 8 bases stayed unmatched. Germline V gives CDR1 SEHNR, CDR2 FQNEAQ (reference sequence). This CDR3 is built from 15 residues. The CDR3 nucleotides are TGTGCCAGCAGCTGGGGGCCAGCGGGGGTAGATACGCAGTATTTT. This codes for CASSWGPAGVDTQYF.

The chain links TRBV10-3 to TRBJ1-4; D gene ambiguous. With 4 bases removed from V and 7 bases from J, the gap between germline ends came to 13 bases. The CDR3 length is 14 residues. Germline lookup yields CDR1 ENHRY and CDR2 SYGVKD. The CDR3 region has the DNA TGTGCCATCAGTGTGACGAAGGGAGGTGAAAAACTGTTTTTT. It yields the protein CAISVTKGGEKLFF.

This chain uses TRBV12-3 or TRBV12-4 with TRBJ1-6, with D possibly matching TRBD1 (5 bases). The CDR3 is 13 amino acids. V shed 6 bases and J shed 9 bases, with 12 bases lying between them. The CDR3 is CASSPQGASPLHF. CDR3 sequence (DNA): TGTGCCAGCAGCCCCCAAGGGGCTTCACCCCTCCACTTT.

This clone is a singleton in its sample. V and J are TRBV4-1 and TRBJ1-5; 7 bases are shared with TRBD1. This CDR3 region has 20 residues. CDR1 is MGHRA and CDR2 is YSYEKL in the germline V gene. With V trimmed by 1 base and J by 0 bases, 15 bases remained unmatched. DNA of the CDR3: TGCGCCAGCAGCCAAGGAAATTTGCGGGGACAGCGCTTTAGCAATCAGCCCCAGCATTTT. This sequence encodes CASSQGNLRGQRFSNQPQHF.

The chain joins TRBV4-3 to TRBJ2-2; tentatively, D is TRBD1 (6 bases). The V gene's germline CDR1 is LGHNA and CDR2 YSLEER. Trimming left V 1 base short and J 5 bases short, with 14 bases between. There are 16 residues in the CDR3. The CDR3 DNA sequence: TGCGCCAGCAGCCAAGGGACCGGGACATCGACCGGGGAGCTGTTTTTT. Translation: CASSQGTGTSTGELFF.

This chain joins TRBV12-3 or TRBV12-4 and TRBJ2-7, with no clear D. The V end was cut by 3 bases, the J end by 6 bases, with 6 bases between. The CDR3 is 11 amino acids. Written as DNA, the CDR3 is TGTGCCAGCAGTTTTTCAGTCGAGCAGTACTTC. This encodes CASSFSVEQYF.

V is TRBV7-2 and J is TRBJ2-2; D is unresolved. The V and J ends lost 0 bases and 2 bases respectively, with 16 bases between them. Germline-derived CDR1 and CDR2 are SGHTA and FQGNSA. This CDR3 comprises 18 residues. The CDR3 nucleotides are TGTGCCAGCAGCTTAGCGCTAGTGTTGGCTCGAAACACCGGGGAGCTGTTTTTT. Protein: CASSLALVLARNTGELFF.

The CDR3 nucleotides are TGTGCCAGCAGCCTGGGAGGGGCCAACTATGGCTACACCTTC. Protein: CASSLGGANYGYTF. This chain links TRBV9 with TRBJ1-2; D is possibly TRBD1 (5 bases). This CDR3 is 14 amino acids long. Germline V gene sequence: CDR1 SGDLS, CDR2 YYNGEE. V lost 4 bases and J 2 bases, leaving 12 bases between the germline ends.

The V and J genes are TRBV9 and TRBJ2-7, with 9 bases fitting TRBD2. Germline V gene lookup returns CDR1 SGDLS and CDR2 YYNGEE. This CDR3 region has 16 residues. J lost 1 base, V lost 4 bases, and 9 bases had no gene match. This CDR3 reads CASSPRGRGESYEQYF. The CDR3 DNA follows: TGTGCCAGCAGCCCCCGCGGGAGGGGAGAATCCTACGAGCAGTACTTC.

The chain links TRBV6-5 to TRBJ1-1, with 7 nucleotides matching TRBD1. The CDR3 is 14 residues long. V shed 9 bases and J 5 bases; nucleotides not matched to a gene: 12. Germline CDR1 reads MNHEY; CDR2 reads SVGAGI. The CDR3 coding sequence is TGTGCCAGTAGGGGGCCAGGGGCGGAGACTGAAGCTTTCTTT. This sequence encodes CASRGPGAETEAFF.

This chain uses TRBV11-2 with TRBJ1-1; 9 bases are a match to TRBD1. Germline V gene sequence: CDR1 SGHAT, CDR2 FQNNGV. This CDR3 region has 16 residues. Trimming took 5 bases from V and 4 from J; bases not matched to a gene: 11. The CDR3 sequence is CASSLIPGTGLTEAFF. Here the CDR3 DNA reads TGTGCCAGCAGCCTGATCCCGGGGACAGGGCTCACTGAAGCTTTCTTT.

This clone showed up just a few times. The chain carries TRBV7-9 and TRBJ1-1; 9 nucleotides line up with TRBD1. The CDR3 covers 19 residues. Germline assignment: CDR1 SEHNR and CDR2 FQNEAQ (reference sequence). V was pared by 5 bases and J by 0 bases, with 16 bases of the junction left unmatched. The CDR3 spells CASSPKVIWDRDMNTEAFF. The CDR3 DNA follows: TGTGCCAGCAGCCCGAAGGTTATATGGGACAGGGACATGAACACTGAAGCTTTCTTT.

The CDR3 here is CASSRGEAIYF. The CDR3 DNA reads TGTGCCAGCAGCCGGGGAGAGGCCATATATTTT. The chain combines TRBV6-5 with TRBJ1-3; D remains ambiguous. Per the germline V gene, CDR1 is MNHEY and CDR2 is SVGAGI. The CDR3 runs to 11 residues. Deletions cut 6 bases from V and 11 bases from J, with 11 bases between.

The chain links TRBV19 to TRBJ1-1, with D perhaps matching TRBD1 (6 bases). This CDR3 region has 13 residues. V lost 6 bases and J lost 8, with 16 bases in between. The V gene's germline CDR1 is LNHDA and CDR2 SQIVND (reference sequence). CDR3: CASSPTGPLEAFF. In DNA form, the CDR3 reads TGTGCCAGTAGCCCGACAGGCCCCCTCGAAGCTTTCTTT.

The V and J genes are TRBV19 and TRBJ2-7; 8 nucleotides align to TRBD1. The CDR3 is made up of 13 amino acids. V gave up 5 bases and J gave up 6 bases; unmatched junction bases: 6. Per the germline V gene, CDR1 is LNHDA and CDR2 is SQIVND (reference sequence). The CDR3: CASSRTGLGEQYF. The CDR3 coding sequence is TGTGCCAGTAGTCGGACAGGGTTAGGCGAGCAGTACTTC.

This chain connects TRBV19 to TRBJ1-2; D unresolved. V lost 6 bases, J lost 4 bases, and 18 bases lay in between. CDR3 size: 15 residues. The germline gives CDR1 LNHDA, CDR2 SQIVND (reference sequence). DNA for the CDR3: TGTGCCAGTAGGGTTAGGGCCGGGGTACCCTATGGCTACACCTTC. It specifies CASRVRAGVPYGYTF.

This chain connects TRBV7-9 to TRBJ1-4; weak D call: TRBD1 (6 bases). Per the germline V gene, CDR1 is SEHNR and CDR2 is FQNEAQ (reference sequence). The V end lost 2 bases, the J end lost 8 bases, and 9 bases lay between the germline ends. The CDR3 totals 13 residues. DNA for the CDR3: TGTGCCAGCAGCTTAATGGGGGCGGAAAAACTGTTTTTT. It encodes CASSLMGAEKLFF.

The chain joins TRBV27 to TRBJ1-2; TRBD1 matches at 11 bases. This CDR3 is 16 amino acids long. Unmatched junction bases numbered 9, after V lost 2 bases and J lost 7 bases. Per germline, CDR1 MNHEY and CDR2 SMNVEV (reference sequence). CDR3 loop: CASSLEGTGGVLGYTF. In DNA form, the CDR3 reads TGTGCCAGCAGTTTAGAAGGGACAGGGGGAGTTCTTGGCTACACCTTC.

In regard to this clone: Just one base apart from a much larger clone, this may be a read error. This rearrangement joins TRBV5-5 to TRBJ1-2; D not certain. Germline CDR1 SGHKS, CDR2 YYEKEE (reference sequence). The length of the CDR3 is 13 residues. Trimming removed 0 bases from V and 1 base from J, with 4 bases in between. The CDR3: CASSLDINYGYTF. Here the CDR3 DNA reads TGTGCCAGCAGCTTGGACATTAACTATGGCTACACCTTC.

This chain joins TRBV5-1 and TRBJ2-4; possible D gene TRBD2, 6 bases. The CDR3 covers 17 residues. V lost 0 bases and J 0 bases, leaving 13 bases between the germline ends. Germline assignment: CDR1 SGHRS and CDR2 YFSETQ. The CDR3 loop is CASSLDLATLAKNIQYF. The CDR3 DNA sequence: TGCGCCAGCAGCTTGGACCTAGCGACCTTAGCCAAAAACATTCAGTACTTC.

This clone was seen only once. The V and J genes are TRBV7-8 and TRBJ1-1; D uncertain. Per the germline V gene, CDR1 is SGHVS and CDR2 is FQNEAQ. Trimming shortened V by 2 bases and J by 5 bases, and 18 bases separated the two germline ends. The CDR3 covers 16 residues. CDR3 region: CASSLRGPSGNTEAFF. The CDR3 DNA sequence: TGTGCCAGCAGCTTACGAGGGCCTTCGGGGAATACTGAAGCTTTCTTT.

A word on this clone: Distinct nucleotide sequences in the sample also encode this CDR3. DNA of the CDR3: TGTGCCAGCAGGTACAGGGGAATGAACACTGAAGCTTTCTTT. Translating gives CASRYRGMNTEAFF. The genes are TRBV2 and TRBJ1-1, with 7 positions matching TRBD1. V lost 6 bases, J lost 0 bases, and 4 bases stayed unmatched. From germline, CDR1 is SNHLY and CDR2 FYNNEI. The CDR3 has 14 amino acids.

The rearrangement uses TRBV19 and TRBJ1-3; D might be TRBD1 (5 bases). Germline V lookup: CDR1 LNHDA, CDR2 SQIVND (reference sequence). Trimming shortened V by 7 bases and J by 3 bases, and 10 bases separated the two germline ends. CDR3 length: 13 amino acids. The CDR3 protein is CASMRQFGNTIYF. The CDR3 coding sequence is TGTGCCAGTATGCGACAGTTTGGAAACACCATATATTTT.